These T cell receptor beta chains were read from a single sample in a study of shared clonotypes between healthy human individuals. Some clones are missing from TCRdb's copy, which holds only in-frame ones; the method was immunoSEQ multiplex PCR. The sample contains some 490,000 clones, approximately 78% of which appear only once. The sample consisted of PBMCs. The receptors shown here come from a woman in her 40s in good health. Some clones in this sample may be carry-over from other donors' samples. Each CDR3 is given with its conserved first and last residue. D genes are given only for firm matches. Clone size is stated in some rows and not others, as once, few, many or a class when expanded.

-,TRBJ2-7,few,TRBV10-2,TGCGCCAGCAGCTCCGTGGGACTTCCCAGCTCCTACGAGCAGTACTTC,CASSSVGLPSSYEQYF
-,TRBJ1-1,once,TRBV7-2,TGTGCCAGCAGCTTAGCAGCCCTCGGGACTGAAGCTTTCTTT,CASSLAALGTEAFF
TRBD2,TRBJ2-7,few,TRBV6-5,TGTGCCAGCAGTTTTAACGTAGCGGGAGTCGAGCAGTACTTC,CASSFNVAGVEQYF
-,TRBJ2-3,-,TRBV7-9,TGTGCCAGCAGCTTTCTACGGGGCGAGAGGACAGATACGCAGTATTTT,CASSFLRGERTDTQYF
TRBD2,TRBJ2-7,-,TRBV4-1,TGCGCCAGCAGCCAGCCTACTAGCGGGAGGGCCTCCGAGCAGTACTTC,CASSQPTSGRASEQYF
-,TRBJ1-2,many,TRBV6-6,TGTGCCAGCAGTCTCGACCCCGGGTATGGCTACACCTTC,CASSLDPGYGYTF
-,TRBJ2-5,-,TRBV4-1,TGCGCCAGCAGCCAACCAATGCGAGGAGAGACCCAGTACTTC,CASSQPMRGETQYF
TRBD2,TRBJ2-2,many,TRBV29-1,TGCAGCGTTGAAGAAACTAGCGGGAGCGGCGGGGAGCTGTTTTTT,CSVEETSGSGGELFF
TRBD1,TRBJ2-7,-,TRBV7-9,TGTGCCAGCAGCCCGAGGGACAGGGTTTACGAGCAGTACTTC,CASSPRDRVYEQYF
-,TRBJ2-1,-,TRBV28,TGTGCCAGCAGTCCCGGCAGCATCAATGAGCAGTTCTTC,CASSPGSINEQFF
-,TRBJ2-7,-,TRBV7-3,TGTGCCAGCAGCTTAGGCACGGGTGTTTTC,CASSLGTGVF
-,TRBJ1-5,-,TRBV2,TGTGCCAGCAGTGCGAACGGTGGGGGCAATCAGCCCCAGCATTTT,CASSANGGGNQPQHF
-,TRBJ2-3,-,TRBV6-1,TGTGCCAGCAGTGAAGTGGCCGGGAGTCAAACAGATACGCAGTATTTT,CASSEVAGSQTDTQYF